The sample holds a few counts of the clone carrying this T cell receptor (beta chain). As yet, its antigen is unknown. One entry per CDR3 protein, called by TCRdb with MiXCR from the RT-PCR reads. Of about 300,000 distinct CDR3 sequences in the sample, just over 20% were seen once. These data are taken from a study of response to subunit inactivated influenza vaccine. Regarding the study as a whole: Every seasonal influenza vaccination brings in few new T cells, the authors suggested.

Per the germline V gene, CDR1 is MNHEY and CDR2 is SMNVEV (reference sequence). The CDR3 extends over 18 amino acids. V was shortened by 0 bases and J by 0 bases, with 12 bases between the two germline ends. This receptor was identified in a man aged 50 to 69 who received an inactivated influenza vaccine. This chain connects TRBV27 to TRBJ1-6; D gene uncertain. The sample was PBMCs from blood, taken less than 22 months after vaccination. CDR3 amino acids: CASSLSVGISSYNSPLHF. The CDR3, as DNA: TGTGCCAGCAGTTTATCTGTCGGAATAAGCTCCTATAATTCACCCCTCCACTTT.